This T cell receptor beta chain was observed in a study of cytomegalovirus exposure and HLA in healthy donors. Overall study findings and caveats: The study had only CMV serostatus as immune exposure information.

The study ran its PCR with 60 Vbeta and 13 Jbeta primers. Here immunoSEQ multiplex PCR was the method, and the copy in TCRdb shows in-frame clones only, minus some. The sample yields fewer than 250,000 clones, around 75% seen once. Concerning this clone: The antigen remains unidentified.

These donors, healthy bone marrow donors, were studied. What was sequenced was PBMCs. The sequence was collected from a woman in her 30s in good health and CMV-seropositive.

CDR3 DNA sequence: TGCAGCGTTGGGTCTGCGGCAAATCAGCCCCAGCATTTT. Amino acids: CSVGSAANQPQHF. The V call is TRBV29-1, the J call TRBJ1-5; D gene ambiguous. There are 13 residues in the CDR3. Trimming left V 4 bases short and J 4 bases short, with 11 bases between. Germline CDR1 is SQVTM and CDR2 is ANQGSEA. The full variable domain, in which reference TRBV29-1 and TRBJ1-5 provide the parts outside the CDR3, is SAVISQKPSRDICQRGTSLTIQCQVDSQVTMMFWYRQQPGQSLTLIATANQGSEATYESGFVIDKFPISRPNLTFSTLTVSNMSPEDSSIYLCSVGSAANQPQHFGDGTRLSIL.